Each of the 24 T cell receptor beta chains below was sequenced from the same sample in a study of CD8+ T cells in alopecia areata. It was cDNA, reverse transcribed from extracted RNA, that served as the sequencing template. The protocol was immunoSEQ multiplex PCR, while the TCRdb copy is restricted to in-frame clones and leaves out a portion. The sample has roughly 76,000 clones; 29% are singletons. Documented treatment: oral pan-JAK inhibitor, 5-10 mg twice daily. This specimen consisted of CD8+ T cells sorted from blood, obtained at week 4, from a patient treated with tofacitinib. Receptors were obtained from a human donor with alopecia areata.

CDR3 bases: TGTGCCAGCAGTTCAACGGTGAACACTGAAGCTTTCTTT. It encodes CASSSTVNTEAFF. The V and J genes are TRBV27 and TRBJ1-1; D remains unclear. The CDR3 loop spans 13 amino acids. V dropped 4 bases and J dropped 0 bases, with 6 bases sitting between them. Germline CDR1 MNHEY, CDR2 SMNVEV (reference sequence).

This clone was seen a few times. The chain has TRBV18 and TRBJ2-7; TRBD2 might be the D (7 bases). Germline CDR1 is KGHSH and CDR2 is LQKENI. V lost 4 bases to trimming and J lost 4 bases, with 14 bases between them. The CDR3 is made up of 14 amino acids. In DNA, the CDR3 is TGTGCCAGCTCACTCCCCGGGGGGCAGTACGAGCAGTACTTC. This translates into CASSLPGGQYEQYF.

The genes are TRBV9 and TRBJ2-7, with no clear D. V was clipped by 0 bases and J by 5 bases, with 12 bases between them. The germline V gene has CDR1 SGDLS and CDR2 YYNGEE. The CDR3 covers 14 residues. The CDR3 loop is CASSVGYGVHEQYF. CDR3 coding DNA: TGTGCCAGCAGCGTAGGTTACGGTGTCCACGAGCAGTACTTC.

The chain has TRBV19 and TRBJ2-1; TRBD2 aligns across 7 bases. The length of the CDR3 is 17 residues. Germline V lookup: CDR1 LNHDA, CDR2 SQIVND (reference sequence). With 2 bases clipped from V and 8 bases from J, the junction kept 15 bases outside the gene matches. Written as DNA, the CDR3 is TGTGCCAGTAGTATAACCCGTCCCAGGGAGGGACGGGATGAGCAGTTCTTC. It translates to CASSITRPREGRDEQFF.

This clone was seen only a few times. The J gene is TRBJ2-5, the V gene TRBV29-1; maybe TRBD2 (5 bases). Per germline, CDR1 SQVTM and CDR2 ANQGSEA. CDR3 size: 16 residues. V dropped 1 base and J dropped 1 base, with 16 bases sitting between them. The DNA for the CDR3 is TGCAGCGTTGAAGCCGAGGGAGAGCGGTTCCAAGAGACCCAGTACTTC. Its translation: CSVEAEGERFQETQYF.

This clone was observed a handful of times. This chain uses TRBV10-3 with TRBJ2-1; unclear D gene. Between the trimmed V and J ends, which lost 2 bases and 3 bases, there was a span of 5 bases. The CDR3 consists of 13 residues. Germline assignment: CDR1 ENHRY and CDR2 SYGVKD. CDR3 sequence: CAISERDYNEQFF. CDR3 nucleotide sequence: TGTGCCATCAGTGAGAGGGACTACAATGAGCAGTTCTTC.

The chain is built from TRBV14 and TRBJ2-1, with 7 bases aligning to TRBD1. Germline CDR1 reads SGHDN; CDR2 reads FVKESK. Trimming removed 0 bases from V and 2 bases from J; junction bases left unmatched: 10. The CDR3 contains 18 residues. The CDR3 sequence: CASSQDRFRQGAYNEQFF. The DNA of the CDR3 is TGTGCCAGCAGCCAAGACCGTTTTAGACAGGGTGCCTACAATGAGCAGTTCTTC.

A few counts support this clone. The chain couples TRBV29-1 to TRBJ2-7; 14 nucleotides align to TRBD2. The CDR3 has 16 amino acids. Germline lookup yields CDR1 SQVTM and CDR2 ANQGSEA. Trimming took 6 bases from V and 3 from J; bases not matched to a gene: 10. CDR3 residues: CSVGTLGLAGDYEQYF. Here the CDR3 DNA reads TGCAGCGTCGGGACCTTGGGACTAGCGGGGGACTACGAGCAGTACTTC.

This clone showed up just a few times. The rearrangement uses TRBV29-1 and TRBJ2-5, with a tentative D call TRBD2 (7 bases). The germline CDR1 and CDR2 sequences are SQVTM and ANQGSEA. V lost 1 base and J 5 bases, leaving 11 bases between the germline ends. The CDR3 runs 13 residues. As DNA, the CDR3 is TGCAGCGTTGAAGGAGAGGGGGGGGAGACCCAGTACTTC. Translated: CSVEGEGGETQYF.

This chain joins TRBV29-1 and TRBJ2-2; D possibly corresponds to TRBD1 (6 bases). Trimming stripped 1 base from V and 4 bases from J, with 13 bases between. The length of the CDR3 is 15 residues. The V gene's germline CDR1 is SQVTM and CDR2 ANQGSEA. The CDR3 loop is CSVEGPGDITGELFF. The CDR3 coding sequence is TGCAGCGTTGAAGGGCCAGGGGATATCACCGGGGAGCTGTTTTTT.

V is TRBV7-6 and J is TRBJ2-7; D tentatively reads TRBD1 or TRBD2 (6 bases each). This CDR3 has 19 amino acids. Trimming took off 0 bases at V and 2 bases at J, with 23 bases between the two ends. The V gene's germline CDR1 is SGHVS and CDR2 FNYEAQ. CDR3 sequence (DNA): TGTGCCAGCAGCTTAGCGACCCCGGAGGGGGGCCGTACCACCTACGAGCAGTACTTC. Protein product: CASSLATPEGGRTTYEQYF.

The chain carries TRBV23-1 and TRBJ2-2; TRBD1 aligns across 9 bases. TRBV23-1 qualifies as an ORF whose function is uncertain. V gave up 1 base and J gave up 7 bases; unmatched junction bases: 7. This CDR3 is built from 16 residues. The CDR3 DNA follows: TGCGCCAGCAGTCAATACCCGGGACAGGGAAGCGGGGAGCTGTTTTTT. Translated, it gives CASSQYPGQGSGELFF.

The chain combines TRBV27 with TRBJ2-7; D might be TRBD2 (5 bases). Trimming cost V 2 bases and J 5 bases, with 16 bases left between them. The CDR3 runs 15 residues. Germline loops: CDR1 MNHEY, CDR2 SMNVEV (reference sequence). The CDR3 region is CASSLEPVPRDEQYF. In DNA, the CDR3 is TGTGCCAGCAGTTTAGAACCGGTCCCGAGGGACGAGCAGTACTTC.

The chain carries TRBV5-4 and TRBJ2-5; TRBD2 might be the D (6 bases). The J call may be wrong; the DNA end is better matched by TRBJ2-7. The CDR3 extends over 14 amino acids. Germline-derived CDR1 and CDR2 are SGHNT and YYREEE (reference sequence). The CDR3 coding sequence is TGTGCCAGCAGCCCTTCTAGCGTCGCCTACGAGCAGTACTTC. Translating gives CASSPSSVAYEQYF.

There are a few counts of this clone. This chain uses TRBV27 with TRBJ1-5; TRBD1 matches 9 bases. CDR1 and CDR2 from the germline V gene are MNHEY and SMNVEV (reference sequence). The trim removed 6 bases at V and 5 bases at J, leaving 5 bases unmatched. The CDR3 has 14 residues. The CDR3 loop reads CASRDRGEDQPQHF. CDR3 bases: TGTGCCAGCAGGGACAGGGGTGAAGATCAGCCCCAGCATTTT.

The chain combines TRBV23-1 with TRBJ2-5; 7 bases fit TRBD2. Being an ORF, TRBV23-1 has a function that is uncertain. V lost 3 bases and J lost 4; bases outside the gene matches: 14. This CDR3 is built from 17 residues. The CDR3 nucleotides are TGCGCCAGCAGTCACTACCGTAAGGGAGGGAACTCAGAGACCCAGTACTTC. Encoded protein: CASSHYRKGGNSETQYF.

This rearrangement joins TRBV6-6 to TRBJ1-2; unclear D gene. CDR3 size: 13 residues. The germline gives CDR1 MNHNY, CDR2 SVGAGI (reference sequence). V was trimmed by 5 bases and J by 6 bases, leaving 13 bases between them. In nucleotides, the CDR3 is TGTGCCAGCAGTCCGGGGTCGGGAGATGGCTACACCTTC. Its protein is CASSPGSGDGYTF.

The sample holds a few counts of this clone. This rearrangement joins TRBV30 to TRBJ2-3; D ambiguous. Trimming took 2 bases from V and 1 from J, leaving 13 bases between them. The CDR3 is 15 residues long. Germline-derived CDR1 and CDR2 are GTSNPN and SVGIG (reference sequence). The CDR3 DNA is TGTGCCTGGAGTTCGGTTCTGTTGGGCACAGATACGCAGTATTTT. Amino acids: CAWSSVLLGTDTQYF.

The J gene is TRBJ1-6, the V gene TRBV7-9; D unclear. Germline V CDR1 and CDR2: SEHNR, FQNEAQ (reference sequence). Trimming took off 1 base at V and 12 bases at J, with 4 bases between the two ends. The CDR3 runs 11 residues. CDR3 sequence reads: CASSLDVPLHF. CDR3 bases: TGTGCCAGCAGCTTAGATGTACCCCTCCACTTT. Combining the CDR3 with reference TRBV7-9 and TRBJ1-6 gives the whole variable domain DTGVSQNPRHKITKRGQNVTFRCDPISEHNRLYWYRQTLGQGPEFLTYFQNEAQLEKSRLLSDRFSAERPKGSFSTLEIQRTEQGDSAMYLCASSLDVPLHFGNGTRLTVT.

The chain links TRBV5-6 to TRBJ1-1; 7 positions match TRBD1. V gave up 4 bases and J gave up 6 bases; unmatched junction bases: 6. The V gene's germline CDR1 is SGHDT and CDR2 YYEEEE. This CDR3 comprises 13 residues. For the CDR3, the DNA is TGTGCCAGCAGCCCTACAGGGGTAGCTGAAGCTTTCTTT. Encoded protein: CASSPTGVAEAFF.

This sequence joins TRBV29-1 and TRBJ2-1; TRBD1 agrees at 7 bases. Germline V gives CDR1 SQVTM, CDR2 ANQGSEA. The CDR3 sequence is 10 residues long. V gave up 7 bases and J gave up 7 bases; unmatched junction bases: 1. CDR3 protein: CSARGNEQFF. The CDR3 coding sequence is TGCAGCGCCAGGGGGAATGAGCAGTTCTTC.

In regard to this clone: This same CDR3 is encoded by further DNA sequences in the sample. V usage is TRBV25-1 and J usage is TRBJ2-7; D is undetermined. The CDR3 is 12 residues long. Between the trimmed V and J ends, which lost 1 base and 4 bases, there was a span of 5 bases. Looked up from germline, CDR1 is MGHDK and CDR2 is SYGVNS. CDR3 amino acids: CASSESGYEQYF. In DNA, the CDR3 is TGTGCCAGCAGTGAATCGGGTTACGAGCAGTACTTC.

The chain recombines TRBV5-1 with TRBJ2-1; perhaps D is TRBD1 or TRBD2 (5 bases each). CDR3 length: 13 residues. Trimming pared 0 bases from V and 8 bases from J, leaving 9 bases between. Germline CDR1 reads SGHRS; CDR2 reads YFSETQ. The CDR3 DNA reads as TGCGCCAGCAGCTTGGAAGTGGGGGATGAGCAGTTCTTC. This translates into CASSLEVGDEQFF.

This clone showed up just a few times. CDR3 in amino acids: CASSILSDGSYGGYTF. CDR3 DNA sequence: TGTGCCAGTAGTATACTCTCGGACGGTAGTTACGGTGGCTACACCTTC. The chain carries TRBV19 and TRBJ1-2; D remains ambiguous. Germline V lookup: CDR1 LNHDA, CDR2 SQIVND (reference sequence). The CDR3 is 16 amino acids. V was pared by 2 bases and J by 7 bases, with 20 bases between.